Presented here are 7 T cell receptor beta chains from one specimen sequenced in a study of cytomegalovirus exposure and HLA in healthy donors (dated by TCRdb to about 2017). Library preparation was by the immunoSEQ multiplex PCR assay. TCRdb retrieved this table from immuneACCESS and kept in-frame rearrangements only. Not all clones are present; in checked studies, unresolved V genes account for under half, and no reason is known for the remainder. The sample yields 110,000 or so clones; around 95% were counted once. The ten largest account for around 0.65% of the sample. The sequenced material came from PBMCs. The source of these receptors is a woman aged 18 to 35 in good health and CMV-seronegative.

This chain uses TRBV27 with TRBJ1-6; 9 bases fit TRBD1. Germline CDR1 MNHEY, CDR2 SMNVEV (reference sequence). Unmatched junction bases numbered 6, after V lost 5 bases and J lost 7 bases. This CDR3 is built from 15 residues. The CDR3 DNA reads TGTGCCAGCAGTCCGGGGACAGGGCTGAATTCACCCCTCCACTTT. Its protein product is CASSPGTGLNSPLHF.

This chain connects TRBV7-9 to TRBJ2-2; the D is unclear. Germline-derived CDR1 and CDR2 are SEHNR and FQNEAQ (reference sequence). Trimming shortened V by 1 base and J by 5 bases, and 11 bases separated the two germline ends. The CDR3 extends over 15 amino acids. The CDR3 loop is CASSLVSAATGELFF. For the CDR3, the DNA is TGTGCCAGCAGCTTAGTCAGCGCAGCTACCGGGGAGCTGTTTTTT.

V and J are TRBV9 and TRBJ2-2, with D maybe TRBD1 (6 bases). The germline V and J ends were trimmed by 3 bases and 2 bases, with 11 bases remaining between them. Germline CDR1 SGDLS, CDR2 YYNGEE. The CDR3 has 15 amino acids. The CDR3 DNA follows: TGTGCCAGCAGCGCCGGGACAATTAACACCGGGGAGCTGTTTTTT. Encoded protein: CASSAGTINTGELFF.

This sequence joins TRBV5-1 and TRBJ2-3, with TRBD1 as a possible D gene (6 bases). The CDR3 runs 14 residues. Germline V gene data show CDR1 as SGHRS and CDR2 as YFSETQ. The V and J ends lost 4 bases and 2 bases respectively, with 11 bases between them. The CDR3, as DNA: TGCGCCAGCAGCATGGACAGCTCCACAGATACGCAGTATTTT. Translation: CASSMDSSTDTQYF.

In this sample, this clone turned up once. This sequence joins TRBV19 and TRBJ2-7; the D gene is possibly TRBD1 (6 bases). This CDR3 region has 14 residues. V lost 5 bases to trimming and J lost 3 bases, with 14 bases between them. Germline V gene sequence: CDR1 LNHDA, CDR2 SQIVND (reference sequence). CDR3 bases: TGTGCCAGTAGTCTTCAGGGGAATATCTACGAGCAGTACTTC. Translating gives CASSLQGNIYEQYF.

The chain has TRBV5-1 and TRBJ2-3, with TRBD2 matching over 7 bases. The V and J ends lost 6 bases and 6 bases, in that order; junction bases with no gene match: 10. CDR1 is SGHRS, CDR2 YFSETQ, per germline. The CDR3 extends over 14 amino acids. CDR3 sequence: CASTRGDYEDTQYF. The CDR3 DNA reads as TGCGCCAGCACCCGAGGGGACTATGAGGATACGCAGTATTTT.

The chain is built from TRBV2 and TRBJ1-3; D is unresolved. The CDR3 extends over 14 amino acids. V was pared by 8 bases and J by 2 bases, with 13 bases between. Looked up from germline, CDR1 is SNHLY and CDR2 is FYNNEI. CDR3 nucleotides: TGTGCCAGCCGAGACGAGAGGACTGGAAACACCATATATTTT. This codes for CASRDERTGNTIYF.